The T cell receptor beta chain described here comes from a study of blood T cell repertoires in COVID-19. Study-wide background: PBMCs, B-cell-depleted T cells, or T cells were the source of the cDNA or gDNA that made up the material.

This clone is a singleton in its sample. Authors' data handling: Using reference gene primer amplification, nucleated cell counts were estimated. TCRdb keeps only in-frame clones here, not all; method: immunoSEQ multiplex PCR. V, J and clone size are taken as reported in that table, and D and trimming were inferred from the DNA itself. The repertoire holds about 120,000 clones, with roughly 80% as singletons. V shed 5 bases and J 0 bases; nucleotides not matched to a gene: 4. The V gene's germline CDR1 is SEHNR and CDR2 FQNEAQ (reference sequence). This CDR3 has 15 amino acids. The TCR originated in a man aged 50-60 years with acute or convalescent COVID-19. The chain joins TRBV7-9 to TRBJ1-2, with TRBD1 matching 9 bases. The source material was peripheral blood. Here the CDR3 DNA reads TGTGCCAGCAGCCCGACAGGGGGGCCTAACTATGGCTACACCTTC. It yields the protein CASSPTGGPNYGYTF.